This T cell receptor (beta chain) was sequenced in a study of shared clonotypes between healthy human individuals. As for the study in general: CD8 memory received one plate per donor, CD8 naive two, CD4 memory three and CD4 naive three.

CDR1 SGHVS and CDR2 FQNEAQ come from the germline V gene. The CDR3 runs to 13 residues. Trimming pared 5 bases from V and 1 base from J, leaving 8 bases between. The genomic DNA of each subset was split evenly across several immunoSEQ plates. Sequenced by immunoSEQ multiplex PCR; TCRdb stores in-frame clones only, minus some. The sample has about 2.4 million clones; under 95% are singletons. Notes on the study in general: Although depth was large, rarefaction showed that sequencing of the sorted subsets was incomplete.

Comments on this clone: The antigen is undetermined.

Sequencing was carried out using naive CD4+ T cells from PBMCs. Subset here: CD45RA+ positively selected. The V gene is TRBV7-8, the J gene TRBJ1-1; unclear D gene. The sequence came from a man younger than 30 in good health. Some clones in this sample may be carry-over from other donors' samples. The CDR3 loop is CASSQQRNTEAFF. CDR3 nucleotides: TGTGCCAGCAGCCAGCAAAGGAACACTGAAGCTTTCTTT.